This passage covers 13 T cell receptor beta chains from one sample sequenced in a study of T cell repertoires in cytomegalovirus infection. Each CDR3 protein is one row after TCRdb ran MiXCR on the reads. The sample records hundreds of thousands of distinct CDR3 sequences, approximately 24% being singletons. Sequencing was carried out using CD8+ T cells from PBMCs. These receptors were collected from a human donor in good health (CMV status not recorded). Some clones in this sample may be carry-over from other donors' samples.

This clonotype was observed a few times. V and J are TRBV13 and TRBJ2-3, with TRBD2 identical over 9 bases. Germline trimming cut 4 bases from V and 2 bases from J; bases unmatched to any gene: 4. Germline V gene data show CDR1 as PRHDT and CDR2 as FYEKMQ (reference sequence). The CDR3 extends over 15 amino acids. The CDR3 DNA sequence: TGTGCCAGCAGCTCGCGGGGGGGATTCACAGATACGCAGTATTTT. It encodes CASSSRGGFTDTQYF. The full variable domain, completed using reference TRBV13 and TRBJ2-3, is AAGVIQSPRHLIKEKRETATLKCYPIPRHDTVYWYQQGPGQDPQFLISFYEKMQSDKGSIPDRFSAQQFSDYHSELNMSSLELGDSALYFCASSSRGGFTDTQYFGPGTRLTVL.

This clonotype was found a few times. The chain is built from TRBV12-3 or TRBV12-4 and TRBJ1-5, with 10 bases aligning to TRBD1. This CDR3 contains 15 residues. Trimming took 6 bases from V and 6 from J; bases not matched to a gene: 8. The CDR3 nucleotides read TGTGCCAGCAGCGAAGGACAGGGGGGACGTCAGCCCCAGCATTTT. Residues: CASSEGQGGRQPQHF.

This clonotype appeared many times. A read error may account for a junction end that differs from germline. The chain has TRBV7-8 and TRBJ2-7; D ambiguous. From germline, CDR1 is SGHVS and CDR2 FQNEAQ. This CDR3 is 12 amino acids long. The CDR3 is CASSLGSSEQYF. Here the CDR3 DNA reads TGTGCCAGCAGCTTAGGCTCCTCCGAGCAGTACTTC.

Turning to this clonotype: A much larger clone lies one base from this, so it may be a read error. This sequence joins TRBV7-8 and TRBJ2-7, with TRBD2 matching 7 bases. CDR1 and CDR2 (germline): SGHVS, FQNEAQ. The CDR3 is 14 amino acids. This CDR3 is CASSSLLRGYDQYV. In DNA form, the CDR3 reads TGTGCCAGCAGCTCGCTTCTGCGGGGGTACGATCAGTACGTC.

A few counts support this clonotype. The chain joins TRBV19 to TRBJ1-1; D call uncertain. Germline CDR1 LNHDA, CDR2 SQIVND (reference sequence). The germline V and J ends were trimmed by 7 bases and 2 bases, with 14 bases remaining between them. This CDR3 contains 14 residues. The CDR3 protein is CASTPRSGNTEAFF. For the CDR3, the DNA is TGTGCCAGTACCCCCAGGTCAGGAAACACTGAAGCTTTCTTT.

This clonotype occurred a few times. The chain uses TRBV5-3 and TRBJ2-3; TRBD2 matches at 8 bases. TRBV5-3 is known as an ORF, though its function is uncertain. Trimming cost V 8 bases and J 0 bases; bases outside gene matches: 17. CDR3 length: 18 residues. The CDR3 sequence is CASIGGAGVNPSTDTQYF. CDR3 DNA sequence: TGTGCCAGCATCGGGGGGGCGGGGGTGAACCCTAGCACAGATACGCAGTATTTT.

Details on this clonotype: A junction end diverges from the germline sequence, so it may reflect a read error. This chain joins TRBV7-2 and TRBJ2-7, with TRBD2 identical over 8 bases. Germline CDR1 reads SGHTA; CDR2 reads FQGNSA. The CDR3 spans 15 residues. The CDR3 nucleotides read TGTGTCAGCAGCTTCGAAACTAGCGGCTCCTACGAGCAGTACTTC. It is translated as CVSSFETSGSYEQYF.

This clonotype was observed many times. V gene TRBV7-8 combines with J gene TRBJ2-3; 7 nucleotides match TRBD2. Germline CDR1 and CDR2: SGHVS and FQNEAQ. The CDR3 sequence is 17 residues long. V trimming: 1 base; J trimming: 0 bases; junction bases outside the gene matches: 7. In nucleotides, the CDR3 is TGTGCCAGCAGCTTAGTCGGGGGGACGGTGAGCACAGATACGCAGTATTTT. It specifies CASSLVGGTVSTDTQYF.

This chain uses TRBV28 with TRBJ2-3; D gene ambiguous. This CDR3 contains 15 residues. V shed 1 base and J shed 3 bases, with 11 bases lying between them. Germline CDR1 and CDR2: MDHEN and SYDVKM. The CDR3: CASSLSSLRTDTQYF. CDR3 DNA sequence: TGTGCCAGCAGTTTATCCTCCCTAAGGACAGATACGCAGTATTTT.

Of note for this clonotype: A much larger clone differs by one base, so this may be a read error. J is TRBJ2-3 and V is TRBV9, with 11 bases fitting TRBD1. Germline trimming cut 6 bases from V and 1 base from J; bases unmatched to any gene: 4. Germline CDR1 and CDR2: SGDLS and YYNGEE. The CDR3 spans 15 residues. The CDR3 DNA reads TGTGCCAGCACCCGGACAGGGGGCGGCACAGATACGCAGTATTTT. Translated: CASTRTGGGTDTQYF.

In its sample, this clonotype was seen many times. This sequence joins TRBV7-2 and TRBJ1-2, with 7 bases identical to TRBD1. Trimming at V came to 11 bases and at J to 2 bases, leaving 8 bases not matched to a gene. Looked up from germline, CDR1 is SGHTA and CDR2 is FQGNSA. This CDR3 comprises 13 residues. The CDR3 sequence is CAEQGGANYGYTF. The DNA for the CDR3 is TGTGCCGAACAAGGGGGCGCCAACTATGGCTACACCTTC. Variable domain in full (rest from reference TRBV7-2 and TRBJ1-2): GAGVSQSPSNKVTEKGKDVELRCDPISGHTALYWYRQSLGQGLEFLIYFQGNSAPDKSGLPSDRFSAERTGGSVSTLTIQRTQQEDSAVYLCAEQGGANYGYTFGSGTRLTVV.

This clonotype was detected only a few times. CDR3 DNA sequence: TGTGCCACCAGGACCGGGACAGGGGCCCTCAATGAGCAGTTCTTC. Protein product: CATRTGTGALNEQFF. This rearrangement joins TRBV15 to TRBJ2-1; 10 nucleotides match TRBD1. Trimming cost V 6 bases and J 6 bases; bases outside gene matches: 8. The CDR3 is 15 residues long. Germline V gene data show CDR1 as LNHNV and CDR2 as YYDKDF (reference sequence).

Comments on this clonotype: The junction shows a germline mismatch at one end, possibly a read error. CDR3 loop: CAGSQDGGWSYEQYF. The CDR3 coding sequence is TGCGCCGGCAGCCAAGATGGGGGATGGTCCTACGAGCAGTACTTC. The chain joins TRBV4-1 to TRBJ2-7; TRBD1 or TRBD2 may be the D gene (5 bases each). Germline-derived CDR1 and CDR2 are MGHRA and YSYEKL. The CDR3 extends over 15 amino acids.